The clone carrying this T cell receptor beta chain was recorded many times. Antigen: not known. The data stem from a study of T cells in Graves' hyperthyroidism and ophthalmopathy. The study's findings and limits: The model identified upcoming ophthalmopathy a median approximately six months ahead of onset. Also found in blood were most expanded thyroid clonotypes above 0.001.

Using RNA transcripts as the source, TCR beta CDR3 regions were amplified. HTBI primers were used for first-round RT-PCR of the TCR CDR3. TCRdb itself ran the multiplex PCR reads through MiXCR, one entry per CDR3 protein. There are 400,000 to 500,000 distinct CDR3 sequences in the sample; roughly 14% occur only once, and approximately 13% lies in the top ten. Lactation, pregnancy, other autoimmune disease or uncontrolled infection led to exclusion of patients. V dropped 1 base and J dropped 3; count of bases not matched to a gene: 3. The length of the CDR3 is 16 residues. Germline lookup yields CDR1 PRHDT and CDR2 FYEKMQ (reference sequence).

V usage is TRBV13 and J usage is TRBJ2-3; 11 bases agree with TRBD2. Input material: blood. The sequence was collected from a man between 18 and 29 years old with Graves' ophthalmopathy. CDR3 residues: CASSLVSGGVTDTQYF. The DNA for the CDR3 is TGTGCCAGCAGCTTAGTTAGCGGGGGGGTTACAGATACGCAGTATTTT.